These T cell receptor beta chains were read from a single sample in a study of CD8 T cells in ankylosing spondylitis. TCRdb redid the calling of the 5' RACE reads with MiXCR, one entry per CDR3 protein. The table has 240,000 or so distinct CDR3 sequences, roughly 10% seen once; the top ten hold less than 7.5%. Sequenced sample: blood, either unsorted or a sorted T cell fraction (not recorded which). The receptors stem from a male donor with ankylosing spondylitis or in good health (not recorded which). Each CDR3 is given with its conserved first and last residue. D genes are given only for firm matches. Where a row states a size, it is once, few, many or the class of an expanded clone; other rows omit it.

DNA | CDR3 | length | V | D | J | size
TGCGGTGGGGGCGGGGGAAGCACAGATACGCAGTATTTT | CGGGGGSTDTQYF | 13 | TRBV20-1 | . | TRBJ2-3 | many
TGTGCCAGCAGCTTCTTCCTTAGCGGAGACAATGAGCAGTTCTTC | CASSFFLSGDNEQFF | 15 | TRBV5-5 | . | TRBJ2-1 | many
TGTGCCAGCAGCGGGAAAAACATTCAGTACTTC | CASSGKNIQYF | 11 | TRBV9 | . | TRBJ2-4 | many
TGCAGTGCTAGCCGCGGGTTCGATCTGGACTACGAGCAGTACTTC | CSASRGFDLDYEQYF | 15 | TRBV20-1 | . | TRBJ2-7 | many
TGTGCCAGCAACGGGGCCACCCCGTTAGAGACCCAGTACTTC | CASNGATPLETQYF | 14 | TRBV2 | . | TRBJ2-5 | few
TGTGCCAGCAGCTTAGTTTGGGGTAGCACAGATACGCAGTATTTT | CASSLVWGSTDTQYF | 15 | TRBV7-2 | . | TRBJ2-3 | many
TGTGCCAGCAGCTTAGAGGGCGCCCAGTACTTC | CASSLEGAQYF | 11 | TRBV7-8 | . | TRBJ2-5 | many
TGTGCCAGCAGTTTCGAGGGGCTCGGTCAGCCCCAGCATTTT | CASSFEGLGQPQHF | 14 | TRBV12-3/TRBV12-4 | . | TRBJ1-5 | few
TGTGCCAGCAGCGCCCGCCGGGACAGGGGGCTCGATGAGCAGTTCTTC | CASSARRDRGLDEQFF | 16 | TRBV7-8 | TRBD1 | TRBJ2-1 | many
TGCGCCAGCAGCTTGATTGGGATACGAGGTACTTACAATGAGCAGTTCTTC | CASSLIGIRGTYNEQFF | 17 | TRBV5-1 | . | TRBJ2-1 | many
TGTGCCAGCATACAAGGGACAGGGGGATTCACAGATACGCAGTATTTT | CASIQGTGGFTDTQYF | 16 | TRBV12-3/TRBV12-4 | TRBD1 | TRBJ2-3 | many
TGTGCCAGCAGCCCCCTCTCCACTAGTGGGGCCCTCGAGCAGTACTTC | CASSPLSTSGALEQYF | 16 | TRBV5-4 | . | TRBJ2-7 | many
TGTGCCAGCAGTTCGGGCTCCTACAATGAGCAGTTCTTC | CASSSGSYNEQFF | 13 | TRBV12-3/TRBV12-4 | . | TRBJ2-1 | many
TGTGCCAGCAGTGGGCAGGGAACAACTGAAGCTTTCTTT | CASSGQGTTEAFF | 13 | TRBV7-8 | . | TRBJ1-1 | .
TGCGCCAGCAGCTTCCGGGACTCTAATGAGCAGTTCTTC | CASSFRDSNEQFF | 13 | TRBV5-1 | . | TRBJ2-1 | few
TGTGCCAGCAGTCGTACTGGGGAGCTGTTTTTT | CASSRTGELFF | 11 | TRBV5-1 | . | TRBJ2-2 | many
TGCGCCAGCAGCTTGGAGTATGGTCCGGGGACTGAAGCTTTCTTT | CASSLEYGPGTEAFF | 15 | TRBV5-1 | . | TRBJ1-1 | .
TGTGCCAGCAGTTACCGGACCTCCCTCTACGAGCAGTACTTC | CASSYRTSLYEQYF | 14 | TRBV12-3/TRBV12-4 | . | TRBJ2-7 | .
TGCGCCAGCAGCCAAGTTCTCTCCGGGACAGGGGTTTCCTACGAGCAGTACTTC | CASSQVLSGTGVSYEQYF | 18 | TRBV4-1 | TRBD1 | TRBJ2-7 | many
TGTGCCAGCAGAACCGGGACAGTAAACACTGAAGCTTTCTTT | CASRTGTVNTEAFF | 14 | TRBV12-3/TRBV12-4 | TRBD1 | TRBJ1-1 | many
TGCGCCAGCAGCTTGAGGGGGGCGGCGTCCTACAATGAGCAGTTCTTC | CASSLRGAASYNEQFF | 16 | TRBV5-1 | . | TRBJ2-1 | few
TGTGCCAGCAGCTTAGATTGGAGAAGTTTGACGCTGTTTTTT | CASSLDWRSLTLFF | 14 | TRBV7-8 | . | TRBJ2-2 | .
TGTGCCAGCAGCCAATCCCCATTAACATTCAGGGGTTTCTTT | CASSQSPLTFRGFF | 14 | TRBV3-1 | . | TRBJ1-1 | few
TGCGCCAGCAGCTCCGGGAAGGGGGCGGTTGGCTCTGGGGCCAACGTCCTGACTTTC | CASSSGKGAVGSGANVLTF | 19 | TRBV4-1 | TRBD1 | TRBJ2-6 | few
TGCGCCAGCAGCTCCATTCAACAGGGAAATGGCTACACCTTC | CASSSIQQGNGYTF | 14 | TRBV5-1 | . | TRBJ1-2 | many
TGTGCCAGCAGCGTGACCCAGGGTCGTGAGCAGTTCTTC | CASSVTQGREQFF | 13 | TRBV11-2 | . | TRBJ2-1 | .
TGTGCCAGCAGCTCCTCACCCAACAATGAGCAGTTCTTC | CASSSSPNNEQFF | 13 | TRBV5-6 | . | TRBJ2-1 | many
TGCGCCAGCAGGCCGGGACTAGGAAGTGGGGAGCTGTTTTTT | CASRPGLGSGELFF | 14 | TRBV5-1 | TRBD2 | TRBJ2-2 | many
TGTGCCAGCAGCGTGGGACTAGCGGGGGACGACAATGAGCAGTTCTTC | CASSVGLAGDDNEQFF | 16 | TRBV3-1 | TRBD2 | TRBJ2-1 | .
TGCAGTGTTTATCGGCTAGCGGGAGACGACTTCTACAATGAGCAGTTCTTC | CSVYRLAGDDFYNEQFF | 17 | TRBV20-1 | TRBD2 | TRBJ2-1 | .
TGTGCCAGCAGAGGAGGTAGCGGGAGGGTCTCCCCTTACAATGAGCAGTTCTTC | CASRGGSGRVSPYNEQFF | 18 | TRBV28 | TRBD2 | TRBJ2-1 | many
TGTGCCAGCAGTATAACGGGACAGAAGACCTACGAGCAGTACTTC | CASSITGQKTYEQYF | 15 | TRBV14 | TRBD1 | TRBJ2-7 | many
TGTGCCAGCAGTCCTAACCCGGGACCGACTTACGACGAGCAGTACTTC | CASSPNPGPTYDEQYF | 16 | TRBV2 | . | TRBJ2-7 | .
TGCAGTGCTAGGGGACAGGGGACCCCCTACGAGCAGTACTTC | CSARGQGTPYEQYF | 14 | TRBV20-1 | TRBD1 | TRBJ2-7 | many
TGTGCCAGCAGACCTCGTGTCGGACAGGTGAACACTGAAGCTTTCTTT | CASRPRVGQVNTEAFF | 16 | TRBV12-3/TRBV12-4 | TRBD1 | TRBJ1-1 | many
TGTGCCAGCAGCCTCGCGTTGAACACCGGGGAGCTGTTTTTT | CASSLALNTGELFF | 14 | TRBV28 | . | TRBJ2-2 | few
TGTGCCAGCAGCTTGGCCCCCGGGGGCCCCTACAATGAGCAGTTCTTC | CASSLAPGGPYNEQFF | 16 | TRBV5-6 | . | TRBJ2-1 | .
TGCAGTGCCCGGACACCATACTCCTACAATGAGCAGTTCTTC | CSARTPYSYNEQFF | 14 | TRBV20-1 | . | TRBJ2-1 | .
TGTGCCAGCAGCGTTAACAGGGGGGCGAATGAGCAGTTCTTC | CASSVNRGANEQFF | 14 | TRBV7-6 | TRBD1 | TRBJ2-1 | many
TGTGCCACCAGTGATTACCGGTACACTGAAGCTTTCTTT | CATSDYRYTEAFF | 13 | TRBV24-1 | . | TRBJ1-1 | many
TGCGCCAGCAGCTTGGACTGGGGGCGAACTGGAAACACCATATATTTT | CASSLDWGRTGNTIYF | 16 | TRBV5-1 | . | TRBJ1-3 | many
TGCAGTGCTAGAGCCCCGGGACACTCGCCAGATACGCAGTATTTT | CSARAPGHSPDTQYF | 15 | TRBV20-1 | . | TRBJ2-3 | many
TGTGCCGCGACTGGGCAGGGGGCTTCACCCCTCCACTTT | CAATGQGASPLHF | 13 | TRBV25-1 | TRBD1 | TRBJ1-6 | many
TGTGCCAGCAGCCAAGAGGGTAGCGGGATACACGAGACCCAGTACTTC | CASSQEGSGIHETQYF | 16 | TRBV3-1 | TRBD2 | TRBJ2-5 | many
TGCAGCGTTGAGCCCGCGTGGGGCATGAACACTGAAGCTTTCTTT | CSVEPAWGMNTEAFF | 15 | TRBV29-1 | . | TRBJ1-1 | many
TGTGCCAGCAGCGACAACAGGTGGGCCCGCACTGAAGCTTTCTTT | CASSDNRWARTEAFF | 15 | TRBV3-1 | . | TRBJ1-1 | many
TGTGCCAGCAGCTTGGGCCAAGACATGGGACAGGGTGGTTTATGGCAGTTCTTC | CASSLGQDMGQGGLWQFF | 18 | TRBV5-8 | TRBD1 | TRBJ2-1 | .
TGCAGTGCTAGGGCTAGCGGGACAGATACGCAGTATTTT | CSARASGTDTQYF | 13 | TRBV20-1 | TRBD2 | TRBJ2-3 | many
TGTGCCAGCAGCTTAGAAGGGACAGGGGGCGAGCAGTACTTC | CASSLEGTGGEQYF | 14 | TRBV7-2 | TRBD1 | TRBJ2-7 | .
TGCAGTGCTAGAGATGGGGTTGCTAGCCCGTGGAATGAGCAGTTCTTC | CSARDGVASPWNEQFF | 16 | TRBV20-1 | . | TRBJ2-1 | many
TGTGCCAGCGCGACCCAGGGAAGTGGGAACTATGGCTACACCTTC | CASATQGSGNYGYTF | 15 | TRBV3-1 | . | TRBJ1-2 | few